This T cell receptor (beta chain) appears in the sequencing data of a study of T cell changes during pregnancy in multiple sclerosis. The CDR3 has 14 amino acids. The V and J ends lost 0 bases and 9 bases respectively, with 13 bases between them. Germline CDR1 is SGHDT and CDR2 is YYEEEE. Sequenced by immunoSEQ multiplex PCR; TCRdb stores in-frame clones only, minus some. The sample holds roughly 43,000 clones, around 89% seen once. The TCR comes from a female donor with multiple sclerosis, enrolled in a pregnancy study. The material was CD4+ T cells from peripheral blood mononuclear cells, obtained after pregnancy. This chain links TRBV5-6 with TRBJ2-4; D is perhaps TRBD2 (6 bases). DNA of the CDR3: TGTGCCAGCAGCTTGGAGGCGGGACTGGGCATTCAGTACTTC. This encodes CASSLEAGLGIQYF. Combining the CDR3 with reference TRBV5-6 and TRBJ2-4 gives the whole variable domain DAGVTQSPTHLIKTRGQQVTLRCSPKSGHDTVSWYQQALGQGPQFIFQYYEEEERQRGNFPDRFSGHQFPNYSSELNVNALLLGDSALYLCASSLEAGLGIQYFGAGTRLSVL.